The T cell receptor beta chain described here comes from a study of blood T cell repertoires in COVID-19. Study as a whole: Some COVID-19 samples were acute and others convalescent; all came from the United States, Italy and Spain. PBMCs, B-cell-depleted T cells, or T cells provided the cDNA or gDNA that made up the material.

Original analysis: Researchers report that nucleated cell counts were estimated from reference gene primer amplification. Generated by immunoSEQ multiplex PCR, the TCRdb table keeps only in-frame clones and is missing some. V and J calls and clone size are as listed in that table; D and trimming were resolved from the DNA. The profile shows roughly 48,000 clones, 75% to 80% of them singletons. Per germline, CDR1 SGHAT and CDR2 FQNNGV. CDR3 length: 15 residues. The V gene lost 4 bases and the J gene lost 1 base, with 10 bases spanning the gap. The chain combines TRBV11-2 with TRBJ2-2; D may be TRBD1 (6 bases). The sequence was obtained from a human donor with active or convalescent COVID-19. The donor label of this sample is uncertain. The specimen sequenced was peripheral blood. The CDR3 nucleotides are TGTGCCAGCAGCTCGCAGGGGATGAACACCGGGGAGCTGTTTTTT. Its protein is CASSSQGMNTGELFF.